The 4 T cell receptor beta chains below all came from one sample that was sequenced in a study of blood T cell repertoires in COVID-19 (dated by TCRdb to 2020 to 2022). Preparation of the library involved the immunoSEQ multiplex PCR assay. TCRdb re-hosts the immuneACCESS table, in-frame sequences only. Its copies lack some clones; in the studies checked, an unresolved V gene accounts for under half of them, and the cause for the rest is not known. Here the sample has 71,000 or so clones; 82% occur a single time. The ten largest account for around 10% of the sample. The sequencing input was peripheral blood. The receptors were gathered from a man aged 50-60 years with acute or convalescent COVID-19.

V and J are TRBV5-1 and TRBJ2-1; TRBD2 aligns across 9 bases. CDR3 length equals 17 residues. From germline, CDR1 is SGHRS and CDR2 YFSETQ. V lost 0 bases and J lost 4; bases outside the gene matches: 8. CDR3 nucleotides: TGCGCCAGCAGCTTGGTGGTTAGAGCGGGGGGATACAATGAGCAGTTCTTC. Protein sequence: CASSLVVRAGGYNEQFF.

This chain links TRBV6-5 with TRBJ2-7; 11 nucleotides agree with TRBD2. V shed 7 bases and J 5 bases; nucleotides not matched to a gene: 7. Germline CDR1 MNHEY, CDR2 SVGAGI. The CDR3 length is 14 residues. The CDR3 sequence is CASKPTSGNHEQYF. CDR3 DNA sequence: TGTGCCAGCAAACCGACTAGCGGGAACCACGAGCAGTACTTC.

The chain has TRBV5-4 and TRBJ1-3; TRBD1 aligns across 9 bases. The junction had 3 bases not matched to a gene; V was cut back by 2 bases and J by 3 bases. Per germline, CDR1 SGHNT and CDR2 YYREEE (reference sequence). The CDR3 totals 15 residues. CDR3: CASSFPTGGGNTIYF. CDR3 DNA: TGTGCCAGCAGCTTCCCGACAGGGGGTGGAAACACCATATATTTT.

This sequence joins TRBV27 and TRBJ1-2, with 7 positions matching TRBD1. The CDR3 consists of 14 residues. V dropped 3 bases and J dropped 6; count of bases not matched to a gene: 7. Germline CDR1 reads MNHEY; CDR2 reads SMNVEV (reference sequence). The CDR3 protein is CASSFRQGRDGYTF. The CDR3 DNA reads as TGTGCCAGCAGTTTCCGACAGGGTCGAGATGGCTACACCTTC.